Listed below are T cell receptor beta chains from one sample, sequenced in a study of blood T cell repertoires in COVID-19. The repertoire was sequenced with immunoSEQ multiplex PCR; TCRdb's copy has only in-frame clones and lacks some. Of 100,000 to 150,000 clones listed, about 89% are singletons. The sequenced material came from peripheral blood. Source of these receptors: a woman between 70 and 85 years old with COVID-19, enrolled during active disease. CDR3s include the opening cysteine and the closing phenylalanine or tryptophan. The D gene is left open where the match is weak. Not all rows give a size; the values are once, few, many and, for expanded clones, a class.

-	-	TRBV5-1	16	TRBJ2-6	CASSLFGGSGANVLTF	TGCGCCAGCAGTCTATTCGGCGGCTCTGGGGCCAACGTCCTGACTTTC
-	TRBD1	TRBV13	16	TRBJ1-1	CASSLVAQGENTEAFF	TGTGCCAGCAGCTTAGTGGCACAGGGGGAGAACACTGAAGCTTTCTTT
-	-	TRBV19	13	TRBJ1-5	CASTIQGNQPQHF	TGTGCCAGTACTATACAGGGTAATCAGCCCCAGCATTTT
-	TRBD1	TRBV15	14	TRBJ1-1	CATSSKQGSTEAFF	TGTGCCACCAGCAGCAAACAGGGGAGCACTGAAGCTTTCTTT
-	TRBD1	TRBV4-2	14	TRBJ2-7	CASSRDRGPYEQYF	TGTGCCAGCAGCCGGGACAGGGGACCCTACGAGCAGTACTTC
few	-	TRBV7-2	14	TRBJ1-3	CASRRRGVGNTIYF	TGTGCCAGCAGACGCAGGGGCGTAGGAAACACCATATATTTT
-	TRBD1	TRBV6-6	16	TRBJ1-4	CASSLGLQGVNEKLFF	TGTGCCAGCAGTTTGGGGCTACAGGGGGTTAATGAAAAACTGTTTTTT
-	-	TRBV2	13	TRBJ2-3	CASSEGSTDTQYF	TGTGCCAGCTCGGAGGGGAGCACAGATACGCAGTATTTT
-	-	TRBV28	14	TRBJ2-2	CASSTRGGTGELFF	TGTGCCAGCAGTACCAGGGGCGGCACCGGGGAGCTGTTTTTT
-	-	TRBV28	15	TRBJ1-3	CASIRTGNSGNTIYF	TGTGCCAGCATAAGGACGGGAAATTCTGGAAACACCATATATTTT
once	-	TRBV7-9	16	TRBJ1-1	CASSSEETATNTEAFF	TGTGCCAGCAGCTCGGAGGAAACAGCGACGAACACTGAAGCTTTCTTT